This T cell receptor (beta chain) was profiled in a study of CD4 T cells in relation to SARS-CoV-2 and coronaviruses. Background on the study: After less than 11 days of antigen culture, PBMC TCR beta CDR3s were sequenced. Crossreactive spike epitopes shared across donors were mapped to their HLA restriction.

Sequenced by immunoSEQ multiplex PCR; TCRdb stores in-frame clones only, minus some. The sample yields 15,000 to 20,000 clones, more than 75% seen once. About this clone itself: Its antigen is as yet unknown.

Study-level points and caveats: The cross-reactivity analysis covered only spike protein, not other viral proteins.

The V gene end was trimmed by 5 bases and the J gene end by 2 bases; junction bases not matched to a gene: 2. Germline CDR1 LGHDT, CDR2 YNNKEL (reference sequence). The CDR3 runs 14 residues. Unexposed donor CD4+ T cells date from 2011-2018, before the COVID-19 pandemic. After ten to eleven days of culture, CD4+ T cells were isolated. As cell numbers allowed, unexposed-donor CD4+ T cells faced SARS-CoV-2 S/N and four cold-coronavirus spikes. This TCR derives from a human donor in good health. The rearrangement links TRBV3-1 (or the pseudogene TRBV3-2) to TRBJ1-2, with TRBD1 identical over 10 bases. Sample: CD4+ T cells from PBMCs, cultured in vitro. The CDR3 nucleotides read TGTGCCAGCAGCTCGGGACAGGGGAACTATGGCTACACCTTC. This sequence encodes CASSSGQGNYGYTF.